This record concerns one TCR beta chain sequence. Antigen unknown. These data come from a study of early T cells in non-severe SARS-CoV-2 infection. On the study more broadly: It was bulk RNA from unsorted whole blood that was sequenced, and the chains were unpaired.

Unique molecular identifiers were affixed to single, distinct cDNA molecules. TCRdb itself ran the 5' RACE reads through MiXCR, one entry per CDR3 protein. The repertoire holds tens of thousands of distinct CDR3 sequences, with around 13% as singletons. The study's findings and limits: Matching results from VDJdb favored anti-spike CD8 responses, leaving private and CD4 specificities undetected.

J lost 7 bases, V lost 0 bases, and 2 bases had no gene match. Germline V gene sequence: CDR1 KGHSH, CDR2 LQKENI. The CDR3 totals 15 residues. The chain links TRBV18 to TRBJ1-6, with TRBD1 matching over 8 bases. The sequence was obtained from an adult who was a healthcare worker with PCR-confirmed SARS-CoV-2 infection or an uninfected control (not recorded which). Sequenced sample: whole blood. The CDR3 region is CASSPPQGANSPLHF. Written as DNA, the CDR3 is TGTGCCAGCTCACCACCGCAGGGGGCGAATTCACCCCTCCACTTT.